This paragraph covers one T cell receptor (beta chain) sequence. This specimen comes from a study of T cell changes during pregnancy in multiple sclerosis. This CDR3 is 16 amino acids long. Germline CDR1 reads LNHDA; CDR2 reads SQIVND (reference sequence). V gave up 4 bases and J gave up 0 bases, with 13 bases separating them. TCRdb's table, derived via immunoSEQ multiplex PCR, lists solely in-frame clones and lacks some. Found here are over 50,000 clones, 88% of them singletons; the top ten hold more than 1.5%. J is TRBJ2-1 and V is TRBV19, with TRBD2 as a possible D gene (6 bases). The sample in question was peripheral blood, obtained in the first trimester of pregnancy. The TCR was taken from a female donor with multiple sclerosis, enrolled in a pregnancy study. Here the CDR3 reads CASSTKRASSYNEQFF. CDR3 DNA: TGTGCCAGTAGTACCAAGCGGGCAAGCTCCTACAATGAGCAGTTCTTC.